A selection of T cell receptor beta chains follows, all from one sample in a study of PD-L1 blockade in urothelial cancer. Sequencing was performed with immunoSEQ multiplex PCR; in TCRdb, only in-frame clones are kept and a portion is missing. The sample lists about 93,000 clones, around 90% occurring once. This specimen consisted of PBMCs, obtained around atezolizumab (anti-PD-L1) treatment. The receptors shown here come from a man between 60 and 75 years old with urothelial cancer. CDR3s include the opening cysteine and the closing phenylalanine or tryptophan. D genes are given only for firm matches. Clone size appears in some rows only: once, few, many, or a class for an expanded clone.

NA,TRBJ1-2,NA,TRBV15,TGTGCCACCAGCAGAGATAGCTATGGCTACACCTTC,CATSRDSYGYTF
NA,TRBJ2-2,NA,TRBV5-1,TGCGCCAGCTCTGGACAGAACACCGGGGAGCTGTTTTTT,CASSGQNTGELFF
NA,TRBJ1-1,NA,TRBV6-6,TGTGCCAGCAGCTCAGGGGTTTTGAACACTGAAGCTTTCTTT,CASSSGVLNTEAFF
NA,TRBJ2-7,TRBD1,TRBV6-6,TGTGCCAGCACGACAGGGCGCGAGCAGTACTTC,CASTTGREQYF
NA,TRBJ1-5,TRBD1,TRBV6-1,TGTGCCAGCACCTCTACAGGGGCGGATCAGCCCCAGCATTTT,CASTSTGADQPQHF
NA,TRBJ1-3,NA,TRBV6-1,TGTGCCAGCAGTGAATTCGGCGGAGGAAACACCATATATTTT,CASSEFGGGNTIYF
NA,TRBJ1-1,NA,TRBV2,TGTGCCAGCAGTGGAGGTATCATGAACACTGAAGCTTTCTTT,CASSGGIMNTEAFF
NA,TRBJ1-2,NA,TRBV4-3,TGCGCCAGCAGCCAAGATGACCAGGGGAACTATGGCTACACCTTC,CASSQDDQGNYGYTF
NA,TRBJ2-5,TRBD1,TRBV25-1,TGTGCCAGCAGTGATGGACAGGTAGGTGAGACCCAGTACTTC,CASSDGQVGETQYF
NA,TRBJ2-2,NA,TRBV7-2,TGTGCCAGCACCTACGAGTTGCCCACCGGGGAGCTGTTTTTT,CASTYELPTGELFF
NA,TRBJ2-1,TRBD2,TRBV2,TGTGCCAGCAGGGCCACTAGCGGGAGGGGGAATGAGCAGTTCTTC,CASRATSGRGNEQFF
NA,TRBJ2-5,NA,TRBV4-1,TGCGCCAGCAGCCAAGCCTTCCCCGGGGAGACCCAGTACTTC,CASSQAFPGETQYF
NA,TRBJ1-2,TRBD1,TRBV19,TGTGCCAGTAGTAGTGACAGGGGGATGTATGGCTACACCTTC,CASSSDRGMYGYTF
NA,TRBJ2-2,TRBD1,TRBV2,TGTGCCAGCAGTGTGGGACAGCTAGACACCGGGGAGCTGTTTTTT,CASSVGQLDTGELFF
many,TRBJ2-4,NA,TRBV27,TGTGCCAGCAGTTTTTATTCCGGTCGCGGCATTCAGTACTTC,CASSFYSGRGIQYF
once,TRBJ2-1,TRBD2,TRBV19,TGTGCCAGTAGCAAACTAGCGGGGGCTCAGACATACAATGAGCAGTTCTTC,CASSKLAGAQTYNEQFF
NA,TRBJ1-3,NA,TRBV7-6,TGTGCCAGCAGCTTAGACTCCTTTGCTGGAAACACCATATATTTT,CASSLDSFAGNTIYF
NA,TRBJ2-7,NA,TRBV2,TGTGCCAGCAAGATCGGTGCGGAAAACGAGCAGTACTTC,CASKIGAENEQYF
few,TRBJ1-2,NA,TRBV18,TGTGCCAGCTCACCTCGTGGACAGCCCGTTCTAAGTAGCTACACCTTC,CASSPRGQPVLSSYTF
once,TRBJ2-1,TRBD2,TRBV5-1,TGCGCCAGCAGCTTGTCAGTCCGAGCGGGGGGAGGCAATGAGCAGTTCTTC,CASSLSVRAGGGNEQFF
NA,TRBJ2-5,NA,TRBV4-1,TGCGCCAGCAGCCAAGGCGGAATGCGGGCACGGCGGGGCGAGACCCAGTACTTC,CASSQGGMRARRGETQYF
NA,TRBJ2-3,TRBD1,TRBV15,TGTGCCACCAGCACCCCAGGGGGCTGGACAGATACGCAGTATTTT,CATSTPGGWTDTQYF
NA,TRBJ2-1,NA,TRBV30,TGTGCCTGGAAGCGATCTAGCTCCTACAATGAGCAGTTCTTC,CAWKRSSSYNEQFF
once,TRBJ1-2,TRBD1,TRBV4-3,TGCGCCAGCAGCCAAGTCGGGGGACAGCCTTTGGGCTACACCTTC,CASSQVGGQPLGYTF
NA,TRBJ2-1,TRBD2,TRBV6-1,TGTGCCAGCAGCCGTAGCGGGGACTCCTACAATGAGCAGTTCTTC,CASSRSGDSYNEQFF
NA,TRBJ2-1,TRBD2,TRBV2,TGTGCCAGCAGTGCGGGACTAGCTTACAATGAGCAGTTCTTC,CASSAGLAYNEQFF
few,TRBJ2-7,TRBD1,TRBV7-2,TGTGCCAGCAGCTTAGCTGGGACAGGGTTCTACGAGCAGTACTTC,CASSLAGTGFYEQYF
NA,TRBJ1-5,NA,TRBV11-2,TGTGCCAGCAGCCCGGACAGATACAATCAGCCCCAGCATTTT,CASSPDRYNQPQHF
NA,TRBJ2-5,NA,TRBV30,TGTGCCTGGACGGAGCTAGTACAAGAGACCCAGTACTTC,CAWTELVQETQYF
NA,TRBJ2-1,TRBD2,TRBV19,TGTGCCAGTAGCACGGGGGGGCTGCGGAATGAGCAGTTCTTC,CASSTGGLRNEQFF
once,TRBJ2-2,TRBD1,TRBV5-6,TGTGCCAGCAGCTCCAGGGGGCCAGCTACAACCGGGGAGCTGTTTTTT,CASSSRGPATTGELFF
NA,TRBJ1-5,NA,TRBV6-6,TGTGCCAGCAGCCCCGGGGGGACCGATCAGCCCCAGCATTTT,CASSPGGTDQPQHF
NA,TRBJ2-3,NA,TRBV7-2,TGTGCCAGCAGCTTAGCGGGAGTGAGGGCAGATACGCAGTATTTT,CASSLAGVRADTQYF
once,TRBJ2-7,TRBD1,TRBV6-1,TGTGCCAGCGGGGGACAGGCAACCTACGAGCAGTACTTC,CASGGQATYEQYF
NA,TRBJ1-1,NA,TRBV11-2,TGTGCCAGCAGCATCTTGGGGGCCCTGAACACTGAAGCTTTCTTT,CASSILGALNTEAFF
NA,TRBJ2-7,NA,TRBV2,TGTGCCAGCAGGGGCAGAACCTACGAGCAGTACTTC,CASRGRTYEQYF
NA,TRBJ2-7,NA,TRBV2,TGTGCCAGCAGTGAATACAGGATGAACGAGCAGTACTTC,CASSEYRMNEQYF
NA,TRBJ2-5,NA,TRBV5-4,TGTGCCAGCAGCCCGGGGGTTGGTAGCGGAGCGCCTTCCCAAGAGACCCAGTACTTC,CASSPGVGSGAPSQETQYF
NA,TRBJ2-3,TRBD1,TRBV5-1,TGCGCCAGCAGCTGGGGCCGCGGGACAGGGTTTTCAGATACGCAGTATTTT,CASSWGRGTGFSDTQYF
NA,TRBJ2-3,TRBD2,TRBV9,TGTGCCAGCAGCGTAGCGGGGGGGCCTCATACGCAGTATTTT,CASSVAGGPHTQYF
few,TRBJ1-5,NA,TRBV5-4,TGTGCCAGCAGCTTGGAGGGGGATAGCAATCAGCCCCAGCATTTT,CASSLEGDSNQPQHF
once,TRBJ2-7,NA,TRBV6-1,TGTGCCAGCAGTGAAGGGGAGATCGGCTACGAGCAGTACTTC,CASSEGEIGYEQYF
few,TRBJ2-7,NA,TRBV19,TGTGCCAGTAGTATGGACCACGGGGTCTCCTACGAGCAGTACTTC,CASSMDHGVSYEQYF
few,TRBJ2-2,TRBD2,TRBV6-4,TGTGCCAGCAGTGAGGGACTAGACGGCACCGGGGAGCTGTTTTTT,CASSEGLDGTGELFF
NA,TRBJ2-7,TRBD2,TRBV28,TGTGCCAGCAGTTTGTTTCCGGGGGGCGAGCAGTACTTC,CASSLFPGGEQYF
once,TRBJ2-5,TRBD1,TRBV6-5,TGTGCCAGCAGGCGACAGACAGGGGAGACCCAGTACTTC,CASRRQTGETQYF